This T cell receptor (beta chain) is from a study of tumor and adjacent non-tumor tissue in lung cancer. No cell sorting was done before RNA was extracted from the tissue. Between August and November 2014, newly diagnosed, chemotherapy-naive lung cancer patients underwent thoracic surgery in China. TCRbeta libraries were built with three rounds of nested PCR, modified from ARM-PCR. Each CDR3 protein is one row after TCRdb ran MiXCR on the multiplex PCR reads. The table records approximately 100,000 distinct CDR3 sequences, roughly 75% of them present only once. General study findings and limits: Significantly higher TCR diversity was found in tumor than normal lung.

Comments on this clonotype: Antigen: not known. This CDR3 is missing its conserved last phenylalanine or tryptophan, likely due to a read error.

Sequencing was done on a sample of lung tumor tissue. The receptor was derived from an older woman with non-small cell lung cancer.

CDR3 in DNA: TGTGCCAGCAATTTTGATGAAGAGAGCTCCTATAATTCATCCCTCCACATT. It yields the protein CASNFDEESSYNSSLHI. The chain uses TRBV6-6 and TRBJ1-6; the D is unclear. Germline V CDR1 and CDR2: MNHNY, SVGAGI (reference sequence). This CDR3 has 17 residues.